Listed below are T cell receptor beta chains from one sample, sequenced in a study of blood T cell repertoires in COVID-19. TCRdb's copy holds only in-frame clones and misses some; the assay was immunoSEQ multiplex PCR. The sample consists of 270,000 or so clones, approximately 89% of them appearing once. The sample comprised PBMCs or T cells enriched from blood (not recorded which). Receptors were obtained from a woman aged 40 to 50 with acute COVID-19. The CDR3 runs from the conserved cysteine through the conserved F or W. A D gene is named only where the DNA matches it firmly. Expanded clones are given a class, and other clones once, few, many or no size at all.

TRBV5-1	-	TRBJ2-3	-	TGCGCCAGCAGCTTGCGTCAGATACGCACAGATACGCAGTATTTT	CASSLRQIRTDTQYF
TRBV9	TRBD1	TRBJ1-3	-	TGTGCCAGCAGCGTAGGAGGAGGACAGGCCCACTCTGGAAACACCATATATTTT	CASSVGGGQAHSGNTIYF
TRBV7-6	-	TRBJ2-7	-	TGTGCCAGCAGCCCTACGTCGGCGGGCTCCTACGAGCAGTACTTC	CASSPTSAGSYEQYF
TRBV19	TRBD1	TRBJ1-2	-	TGTGCCAGGGATACCGGGACAGGGAATGGCTACACCTTC	CARDTGTGNGYTF
TRBV4-2	-	TRBJ2-1	-	TGTGCCAGCAGCCAAGATTACCCTAGCAGGTACTTTGAGCAGTTCTTC	CASSQDYPSRYFEQFF
TRBV5-6	-	TRBJ1-1	-	TGTGCCAGCAGCGAGGAAGTAGGTCAGTACACTGAAGCTTTCTTT	CASSEEVGQYTEAFF
TRBV5-1	TRBD1	TRBJ1-1	-	TGCGCCAGCAGCTTGGGGACAGGGAGGAGCACTGAAGCTTTCTTT	CASSLGTGRSTEAFF
TRBV19	-	TRBJ2-2	-	TGTGCCAGTAGTCAGGGGCGCGACACCGGGGAGCTGTTTTTT	CASSQGRDTGELFF
TRBV11-3	TRBD2	TRBJ2-1	-	TGTGCCAGCAGACAAACTAGCGGGCCATACAATGAGCAGTTCTTC	CASRQTSGPYNEQFF
TRBV7-9	-	TRBJ2-1	-	TGTGCCAGCAGTTTCCCGCCGGCGGTTACAGGGAGAGCCAATGAGCAGTTCTTC	CASSFPPAVTGRANEQFF
TRBV5-1	-	TRBJ1-3	once	TGCGCCAGCAGCTTGGGCGGGCCAAGCTCTGGAAACACCATATATTTT	CASSLGGPSSGNTIYF
TRBV10-1	TRBD2	TRBJ2-1	-	TGCGCCAGCAGTGAATTCAAGGGAACCGGGACTAGGAGGGATGAGCAGTTCTTC	CASSEFKGTGTRRDEQFF
TRBV5-1	TRBD1	TRBJ2-7	-	TGCGCCAGCAGCTTCTCGTGGGGTCGGTCTGGGGCAGGGGGCTCCTACGAGCAGTACTTC	CASSFSWGRSGAGGSYEQYF
TRBV29-1	TRBD1	TRBJ1-3	-	TGCAGCGTTGTCGACAGGGTACGGGGCGGAAACACCATATATTTT	CSVVDRVRGGNTIYF
TRBV18	-	TRBJ2-5	-	TGTGCCAGCTCACCCCGGACTGGCGGGGAGACCCAGTACTTC	CASSPRTGGETQYF
TRBV4-1	-	TRBJ1-4	-	TGCGCCAGCAGCCCTATTGCGAGTTCTTCTTGGGAAAAACTGTTTTTT	CASSPIASSSWEKLFF
TRBV27	TRBD2	TRBJ2-2	-	TGTGCCAGCAGTTTAGGCCTAGCGGGACATGACGGGGAGCTGTTTTTT	CASSLGLAGHDGELFF
TRBV28	TRBD1	TRBJ1-5	-	TGTGCCAGCAGCACCGGGACAGGGGGCCGAGAGCCCCAGCATTTT	CASSTGTGGREPQHF
TRBV5-1	TRBD2	TRBJ2-7	-	TGCGCCAGCAGCTGGACTAGCGGACTCTCCTACGAGCAGTACTTC	CASSWTSGLSYEQYF
TRBV2	TRBD1	TRBJ1-1	-	TGTGCCAGCAGAAAACTAGGGGGCCTAAATGAAGCTTTCTTT	CASRKLGGLNEAFF
TRBV7-9	TRBD1	TRBJ2-1	-	TGTGCCATACGCCGGGACAGGGTATACAATGAGCAGTTCTTC	CAIRRDRVYNEQFF
TRBV5-6	TRBD1	TRBJ1-5	-	TGTGCCAGCAGCAACGGACAGGGCAGGGGATATCAGCCCCAGCATTTT	CASSNGQGRGYQPQHF
TRBV5-6	-	TRBJ1-3	-	TGTGCCAGCAGCCCCGGCGACAGTTCTGGAAACACCATATATTTT	CASSPGDSSGNTIYF
TRBV19	-	TRBJ1-1	-	TGTGCCAGTAGGCGGGAGTTGAACACTGAAGCTTTCTTT	CASRRELNTEAFF
TRBV6-5	-	TRBJ1-3	-	TGTGCCAGCAGTTACGCGGCCGACAGCTCTGGAAACACCATATATTTT	CASSYAADSSGNTIYF
TRBV3-1/TRBV3-2	TRBD2	TRBJ2-1	-	TGTGCCAGCAGCCTTGGGACTAGCGGGAGAGGCTACAATGAGCAGTTCTTC	CASSLGTSGRGYNEQFF
TRBV28	-	TRBJ1-6	-	TGTGCCAGCGTCACCTATAATTCACCCCTCCACTTT	CASVTYNSPLHF
TRBV19	-	TRBJ2-1	-	TGTGCCAGTAGTCCACATGAAGGGACTTCTAATGAGCAGTTCTTC	CASSPHEGTSNEQFF
TRBV29-1	-	TRBJ2-1	-	TGCAGCGTTGAAGACGACTTGTCGGGAGAAGCCTACAATGAGCAGTTCTTC	CSVEDDLSGEAYNEQFF
TRBV12-5	-	TRBJ1-5	few	TGTGCTAGTGGTTTGGTAATGGATGGGCGGGTAAATAGCAATCAGCCCCAGCATTTT	CASGLVMDGRVNSNQPQHF